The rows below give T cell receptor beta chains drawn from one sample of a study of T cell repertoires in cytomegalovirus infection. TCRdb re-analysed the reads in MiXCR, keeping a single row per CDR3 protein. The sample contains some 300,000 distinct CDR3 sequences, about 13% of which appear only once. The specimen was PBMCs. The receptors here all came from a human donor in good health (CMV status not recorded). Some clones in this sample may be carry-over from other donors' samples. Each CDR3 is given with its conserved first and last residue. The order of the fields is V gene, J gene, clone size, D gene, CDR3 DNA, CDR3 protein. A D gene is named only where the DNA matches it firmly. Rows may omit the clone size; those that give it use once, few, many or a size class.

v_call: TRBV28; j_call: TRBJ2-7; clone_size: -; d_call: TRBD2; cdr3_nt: TGTGCCAGCAGTTTCCGACTAGCGGGAGGTGGCGAGCAGTACTTC; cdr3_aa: CASSFRLAGGGEQYF
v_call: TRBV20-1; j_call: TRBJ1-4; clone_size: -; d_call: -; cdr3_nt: TGCAGTGCGAGAGTCCTTGGAGGGCCTAATGAAAAACTGTTTTTT; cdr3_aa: CSARVLGGPNEKLFF
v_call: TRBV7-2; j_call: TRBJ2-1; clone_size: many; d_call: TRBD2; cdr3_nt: TGTGCCAGCAGTTCCGGGACTAGCTCCAATGAGCAGTTCTTC; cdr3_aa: CASSSGTSSNEQFF
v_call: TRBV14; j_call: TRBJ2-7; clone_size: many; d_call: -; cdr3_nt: TGTGCCAGCAGCCAAGGACTTAACCTGGAGCAGTACTTC; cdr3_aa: CASSQGLNLEQYF
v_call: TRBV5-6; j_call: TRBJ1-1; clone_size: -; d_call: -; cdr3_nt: TGTGCCAGCAGCGGGTGGGCCGTTAACACTGAAGCTTTCTTT; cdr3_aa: CASSGWAVNTEAFF
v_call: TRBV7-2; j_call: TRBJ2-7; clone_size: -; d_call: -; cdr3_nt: TGTGCCAGCAGCTTCCCGGAGGGTAAGCAGTACTTC; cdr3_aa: CASSFPEGKQYF
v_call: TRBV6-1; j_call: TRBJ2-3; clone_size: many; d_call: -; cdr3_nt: TGTGCCAGCAGACTATCTAGCACAGATACGCAGTATTTT; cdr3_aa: CASRLSSTDTQYF
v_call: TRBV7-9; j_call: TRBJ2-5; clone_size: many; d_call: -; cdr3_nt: TGTGCCAGCAGCTTAGGCGACGTTAACCAAGAGACCCAGTACTTC; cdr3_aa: CASSLGDVNQETQYF
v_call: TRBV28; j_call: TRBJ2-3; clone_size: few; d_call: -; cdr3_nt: TGTGCCAGCAGTTTGCCCAGCGGTCTTAGCACAGATACGCAGTATTTT; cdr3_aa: CASSLPSGLSTDTQYF
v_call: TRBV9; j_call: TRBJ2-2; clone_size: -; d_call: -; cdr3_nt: TGTGCCAGCAGCATCCCAGGGGTGGCCGGGGAGCTGTTTTTT; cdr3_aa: CASSIPGVAGELFF
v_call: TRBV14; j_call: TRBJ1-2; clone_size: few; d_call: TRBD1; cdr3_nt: TGTGCCAGCAGCCAAGGGACAGGGAAATCTAACTATGGCTACACCTTC; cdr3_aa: CASSQGTGKSNYGYTF
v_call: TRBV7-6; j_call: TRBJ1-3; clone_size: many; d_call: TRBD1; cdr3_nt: TGTGCCAGCAGCCCACAGGGGGCATTGTCTGGAAACACCATATATTTT; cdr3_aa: CASSPQGALSGNTIYF
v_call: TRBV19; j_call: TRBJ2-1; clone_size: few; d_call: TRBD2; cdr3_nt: TGTGCCAGTAGTATGGTATGGGGACTAGCGGGATCTTACAATGAGCAGTTCTTC; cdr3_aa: CASSMVWGLAGSYNEQFF
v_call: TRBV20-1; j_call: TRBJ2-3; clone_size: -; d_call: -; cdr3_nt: TGCAGTGCTAGACTAGTCAAGGATACGCAGTATTTT; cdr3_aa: CSARLVKDTQYF
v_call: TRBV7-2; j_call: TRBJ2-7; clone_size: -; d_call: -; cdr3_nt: TGTGCCAGCAGCTCAGTTGTCGGAGGCGAGTACTTC; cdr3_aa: CASSSVVGGEYF
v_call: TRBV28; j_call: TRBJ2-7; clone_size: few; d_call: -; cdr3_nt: TGTGCCAGCAGTTCCATCGACGAGCAGTACTTC; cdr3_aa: CASSSIDEQYF
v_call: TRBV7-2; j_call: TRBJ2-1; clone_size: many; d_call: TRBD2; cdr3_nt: TGTGCCAGCAGCGCCAGGACTAGCGGGAGTTTGAATGAGCAGTTCTTC; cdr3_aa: CASSARTSGSLNEQFF
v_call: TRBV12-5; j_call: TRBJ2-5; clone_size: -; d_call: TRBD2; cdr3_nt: TGTGCTAGTGGTACGACTAGCGGGGGGTACCAAGAGACCCAGTACTTC; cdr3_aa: CASGTTSGGYQETQYF
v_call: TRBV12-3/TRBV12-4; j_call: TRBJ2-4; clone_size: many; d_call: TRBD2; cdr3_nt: TGTGCCAGCAGTCCCGTGAGCGGGATCGGAAAAAACATTCAGTACTTC; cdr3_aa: CASSPVSGIGKNIQYF
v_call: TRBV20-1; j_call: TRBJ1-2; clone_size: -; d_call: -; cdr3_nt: TGCAGTGCCATACTACAGGGTAGTGGAAAGGGCTACACCTTC; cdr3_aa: CSAILQGSGKGYTF
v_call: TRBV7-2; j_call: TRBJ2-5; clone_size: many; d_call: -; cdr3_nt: TGTGCCAGCACCCCGGAGACCCAGTACTTC; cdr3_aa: CASTPETQYF
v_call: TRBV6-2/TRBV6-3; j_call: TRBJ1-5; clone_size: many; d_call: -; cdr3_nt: TGTGCCACCCAAAGGTGGGTGAGACAGCCCCAGCATTTT; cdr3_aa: CATQRWVRQPQHF
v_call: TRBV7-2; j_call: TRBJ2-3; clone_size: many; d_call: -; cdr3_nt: TGTGCCAGCAGCTTAGAGGGGGGGGGCGCAGATACGCAGTATTTT; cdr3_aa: CASSLEGGGADTQYF
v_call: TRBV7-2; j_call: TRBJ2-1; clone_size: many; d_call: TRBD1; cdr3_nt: TGTGCCAGCGGTCCCGGGGGCGGACAGGGAATCTACAATGAGCAGTTCTTC; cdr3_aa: CASGPGGGQGIYNEQFF
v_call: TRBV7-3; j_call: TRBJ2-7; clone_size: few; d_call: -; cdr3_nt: TGTGCCAGCAGCTTAAACCCCGCTTACGAGCAGTACTTC; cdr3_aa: CASSLNPAYEQYF
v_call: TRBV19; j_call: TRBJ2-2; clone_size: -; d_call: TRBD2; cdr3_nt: TGTGCCAGTACCTTCCCTCAAGCGGGAGCTGTAGGGGAGCTGTTTTTT; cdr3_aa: CASTFPQAGAVGELFF
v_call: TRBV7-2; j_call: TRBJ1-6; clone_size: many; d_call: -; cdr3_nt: TGTGCCAGCAGCTTAGACCGAAATTCACCCCTCCACTTT; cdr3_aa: CASSLDRNSPLHF
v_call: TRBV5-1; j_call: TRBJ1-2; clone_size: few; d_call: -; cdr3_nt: TGCGCCAGCAGCTTGGAGGGGACCTTGGGGGGCTACACCTTC; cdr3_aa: CASSLEGTLGGYTF
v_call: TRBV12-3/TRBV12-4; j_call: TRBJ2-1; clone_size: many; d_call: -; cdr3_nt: TGTGCCAGCAGTCGAGACCCCGGGAATTACAATGAGCAGTTCTTC; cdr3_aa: CASSRDPGNYNEQFF
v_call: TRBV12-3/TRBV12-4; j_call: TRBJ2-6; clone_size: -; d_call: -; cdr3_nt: TGTGCCAGCAGTCTAGGACTCTGGGGCTCGGGGGCCAACGTCCTGACTTTC; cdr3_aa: CASSLGLWGSGANVLTF
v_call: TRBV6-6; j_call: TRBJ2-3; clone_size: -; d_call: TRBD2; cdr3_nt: TGTGCCAGCAGTTACGGCACTAGCGGGGGGGCCCCAGATACGCAGTATTTT; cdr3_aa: CASSYGTSGGAPDTQYF
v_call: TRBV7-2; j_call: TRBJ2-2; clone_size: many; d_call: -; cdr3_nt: TGTGCCAGCAGCTTAGTATTAACGGGCGGGGAGCTGTTTTTT; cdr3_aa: CASSLVLTGGELFF
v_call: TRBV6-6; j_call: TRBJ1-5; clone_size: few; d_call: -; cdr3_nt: TGTGCCAGCACTTTCGCAGGGGAATATCAGCCCCAGCATTTT; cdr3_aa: CASTFAGEYQPQHF
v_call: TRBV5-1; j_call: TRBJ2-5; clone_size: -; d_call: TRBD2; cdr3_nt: TGCGCCAGCAGCGGCGGACTAGCGGGGGGCCCGGGGGAGACCCAGTACTTC; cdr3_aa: CASSGGLAGGPGETQYF
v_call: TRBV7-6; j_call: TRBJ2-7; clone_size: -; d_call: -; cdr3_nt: TGTGCCAGCAGCTTACGTCCAAACGAGCAGTACTTC; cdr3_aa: CASSLRPNEQYF
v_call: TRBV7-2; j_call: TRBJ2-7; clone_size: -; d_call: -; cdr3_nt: TGTGCCAGCAGCTTAGGGTTAAACGAGCAGTACTTC; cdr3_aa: CASSLGLNEQYF
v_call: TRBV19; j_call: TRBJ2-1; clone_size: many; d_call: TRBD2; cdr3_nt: TGTGCCAGTAGCCATAGGCCTCCGGGACTAGTCATCTACAATGAGCAGTTCTTC; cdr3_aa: CASSHRPPGLVIYNEQFF